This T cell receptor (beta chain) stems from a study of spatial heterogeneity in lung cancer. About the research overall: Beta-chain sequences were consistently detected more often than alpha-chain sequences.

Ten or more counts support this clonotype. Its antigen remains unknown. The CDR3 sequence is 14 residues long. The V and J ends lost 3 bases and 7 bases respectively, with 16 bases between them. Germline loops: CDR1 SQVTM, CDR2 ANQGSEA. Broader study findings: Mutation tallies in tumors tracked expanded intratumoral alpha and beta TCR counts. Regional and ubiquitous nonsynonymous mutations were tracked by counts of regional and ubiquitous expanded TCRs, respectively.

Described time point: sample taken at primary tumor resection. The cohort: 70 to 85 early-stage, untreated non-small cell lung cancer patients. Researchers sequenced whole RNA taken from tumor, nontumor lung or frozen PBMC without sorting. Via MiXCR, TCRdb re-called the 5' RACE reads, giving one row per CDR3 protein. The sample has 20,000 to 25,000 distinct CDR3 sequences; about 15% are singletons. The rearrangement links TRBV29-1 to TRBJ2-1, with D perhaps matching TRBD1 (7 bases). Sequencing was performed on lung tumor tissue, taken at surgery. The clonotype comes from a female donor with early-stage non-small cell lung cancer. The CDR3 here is CSVESRGRGNEQFF. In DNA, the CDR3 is TGCAGCGTTGAGTCAAGGGGGCGGGGAAATGAGCAGTTCTTC.